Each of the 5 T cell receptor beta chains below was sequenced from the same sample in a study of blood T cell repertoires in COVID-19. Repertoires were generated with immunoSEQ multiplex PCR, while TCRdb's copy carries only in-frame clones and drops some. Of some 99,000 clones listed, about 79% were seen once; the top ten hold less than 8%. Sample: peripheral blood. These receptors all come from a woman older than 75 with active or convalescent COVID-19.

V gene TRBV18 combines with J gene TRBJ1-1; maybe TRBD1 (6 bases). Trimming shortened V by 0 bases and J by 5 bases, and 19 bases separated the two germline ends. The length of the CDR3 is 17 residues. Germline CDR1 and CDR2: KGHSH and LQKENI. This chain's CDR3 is CASSPPETGHRRTEAFF. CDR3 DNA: TGTGCCAGCTCACCACCGGAGACAGGTCATAGGAGGACTGAAGCTTTCTTT. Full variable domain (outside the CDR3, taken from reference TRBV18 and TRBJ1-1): NAGVMQNPRHLVRRRGQEARLRCSPMKGHSHVYWYRQLPEEGLKFMVYLQKENIIDESGMPKERFSAEFPKEGPSILRIQQVVRGDSAAYFCASSPPETGHRRTEAFFGQGTRLTVV.

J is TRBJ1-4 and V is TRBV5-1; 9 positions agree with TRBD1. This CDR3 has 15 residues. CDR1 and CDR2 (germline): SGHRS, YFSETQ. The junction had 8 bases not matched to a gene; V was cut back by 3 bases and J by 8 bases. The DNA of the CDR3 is TGCGCCAGCAGCTCAATGGACAGGGGCGAAGAAAAACTGTTTTTT. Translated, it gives CASSSMDRGEEKLFF.

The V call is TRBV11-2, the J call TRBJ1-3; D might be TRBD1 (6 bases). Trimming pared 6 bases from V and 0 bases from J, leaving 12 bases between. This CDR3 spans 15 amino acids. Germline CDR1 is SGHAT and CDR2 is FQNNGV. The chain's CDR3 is CASSTRQVSGNTIYF. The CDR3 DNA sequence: TGTGCCAGCAGTACCAGACAGGTCTCTGGAAACACCATATATTTT.

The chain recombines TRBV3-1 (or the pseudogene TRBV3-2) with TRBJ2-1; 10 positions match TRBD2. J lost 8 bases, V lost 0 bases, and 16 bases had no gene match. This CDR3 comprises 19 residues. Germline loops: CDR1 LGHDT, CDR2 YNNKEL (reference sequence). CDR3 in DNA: TGTGCCAGCAGCCAAGATTCCGGAAACCTAGCGGGAGTGAGCCATGAGCAGTTCTTC. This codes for CASSQDSGNLAGVSHEQFF.

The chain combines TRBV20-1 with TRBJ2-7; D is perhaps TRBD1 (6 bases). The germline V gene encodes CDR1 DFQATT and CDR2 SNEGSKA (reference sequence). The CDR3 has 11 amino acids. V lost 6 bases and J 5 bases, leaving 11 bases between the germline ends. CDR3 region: CSAGAAHEQYF. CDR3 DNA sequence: TGCAGTGCGGGGGCCGCCCACGAGCAGTACTTC.